Detailed here is one TCR beta chain. Antigen: not known. The data were obtained in a study of T cell responses to AZD1222 COVID-19 vaccine. The wider study: The analysis combined second doses at about 4 or about 12 weeks. General study points: Among spike-specific TCRs, nearly half reportedly target unmutated variant regions.

Profiling relied on immunoSEQ multiplex PCR, and the TCRdb table lists in-frame clones only, not all of them. The sample carries 130,000 or so clones, about 92% recorded once. This CDR3 has 13 amino acids. Deletions cut 2 bases from V and 7 bases from J, with 11 bases between. Germline CDR1 and CDR2: SEHNR and FQNEAQ (reference sequence). V is TRBV7-9 and J is TRBJ1-2; the D gene is possibly TRBD1 (5 bases). The material sequenced was peripheral blood, taken on day 0 of AZD1222 vaccination. The sequence was obtained from an adult in good health. The CDR3 loop reads CASSLRQFFGYTF. The CDR3, as DNA: TGTGCCAGCAGCTTACGACAGTTCTTTGGCTACACCTTC.